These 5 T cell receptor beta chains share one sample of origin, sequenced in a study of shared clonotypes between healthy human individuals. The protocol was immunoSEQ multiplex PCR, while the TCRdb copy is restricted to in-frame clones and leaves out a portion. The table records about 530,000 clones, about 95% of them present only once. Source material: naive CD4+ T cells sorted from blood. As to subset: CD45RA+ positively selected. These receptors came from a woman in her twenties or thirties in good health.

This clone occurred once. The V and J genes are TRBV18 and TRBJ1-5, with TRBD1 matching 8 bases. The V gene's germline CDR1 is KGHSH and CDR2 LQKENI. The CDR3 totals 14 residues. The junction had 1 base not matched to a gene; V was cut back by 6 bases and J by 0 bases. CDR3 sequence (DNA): TGTGCCAGCTCCGGACAGGGTAGCAATCAGCCCCAGCATTTT. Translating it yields CASSGQGSNQPQHF.

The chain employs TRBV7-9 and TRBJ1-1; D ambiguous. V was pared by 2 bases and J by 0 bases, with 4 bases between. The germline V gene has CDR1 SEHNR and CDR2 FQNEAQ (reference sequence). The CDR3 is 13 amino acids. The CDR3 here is CASSLKVNTEAFF. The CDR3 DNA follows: TGTGCCAGCAGCTTAAAAGTGAACACTGAAGCTTTCTTT.

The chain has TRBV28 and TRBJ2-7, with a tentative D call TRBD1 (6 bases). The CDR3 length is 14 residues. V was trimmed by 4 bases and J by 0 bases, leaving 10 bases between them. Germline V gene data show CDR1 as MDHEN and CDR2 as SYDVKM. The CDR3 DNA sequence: TGTGCCAGCAGTTCCGGGACACCCTCCTACGAGCAGTACTTC. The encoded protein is CASSSGTPSYEQYF.

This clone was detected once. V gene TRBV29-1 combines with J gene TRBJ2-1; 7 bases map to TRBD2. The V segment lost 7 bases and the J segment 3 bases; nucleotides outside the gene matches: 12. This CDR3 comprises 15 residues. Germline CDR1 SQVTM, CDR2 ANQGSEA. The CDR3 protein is CSGRGSSGYYNEQFF. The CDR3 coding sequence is TGCAGCGGGAGAGGTTCTAGCGGTTACTACAATGAGCAGTTCTTC.

The CDR3 DNA is TGCGCCAGCAGCTTAGGATCAGCGGGAGGAACCGGGGAGCTGTTTTTT. Translated, it gives CASSLGSAGGTGELFF. J is TRBJ2-2 and V is TRBV5-1; 9 bases agree with TRBD2. Per the germline V gene, CDR1 is SGHRS and CDR2 is YFSETQ. V lost 2 bases to trimming and J lost 5 bases; unmatched junction nucleotides: 7. This CDR3 has 16 amino acids.